A selection of T cell receptor beta chains follows, all from one sample in a study of shared clonotypes between healthy human individuals. TCRdb's table, derived via immunoSEQ multiplex PCR, lists solely in-frame clones and lacks some. The table records some 1.5 million clones, 95% to 99% of them present only once. Sequencing used naive CD4+ T cells sorted from blood. Receptors originate from a man aged 25 to 45 in good health. The CDR3 runs from the conserved cysteine through the conserved F or W. Each record gives: D gene, clone size, J gene, CDR3 length, V gene, CDR3 DNA, CDR3 protein. A D gene is named only where the DNA matches it firmly. Size is omitted from some rows. Given values are once, few, many or a class for expanded clones.

D: NA
size: NA
J: TRBJ1-1
length: 15
V: TRBV5-1
DNA: TGCGCCAGCAGCTTGTTCAGCCGGATGAACACTGAAGCTTTCTTT
CDR3: CASSLFSRMNTEAFF

D: TRBD1
size: NA
J: TRBJ1-5
length: 16
V: TRBV28
DNA: TGTGCCAGCAGGCAAAGGGACAGCCGGAGCAATCAGCCCCAGCATTTT
CDR3: CASRQRDSRSNQPQHF

D: NA
size: NA
J: TRBJ1-4
length: 16
V: TRBV25-1
DNA: TGTGCCAGCAGTGAATTCGGGGGGACTGGAAATGAAAAACTGTTTTTT
CDR3: CASSEFGGTGNEKLFF

D: NA
size: NA
J: TRBJ2-5
length: 13
V: TRBV28
DNA: TGTGCCAGCAGTTTTTCGTACCAAGAGACCCAGTACTTC
CDR3: CASSFSYQETQYF

D: NA
size: NA
J: TRBJ2-7
length: 14
V: TRBV19
DNA: TGTGCCAGTAGTATCGGTCTCGCGCGGGACGAGCAGTACTTC
CDR3: CASSIGLARDEQYF

D: TRBD2
size: NA
J: TRBJ2-1
length: 17
V: TRBV5-1
DNA: TGCGCCAGCAGCTTGGCCGGCGGGACTAGCGGGAAGAATGAGCAGTTCTTC
CDR3: CASSLAGGTSGKNEQFF

D: TRBD2
size: NA
J: TRBJ2-7
length: 14
V: TRBV5-8
DNA: TGTGCCAGCAGCTCTGGGAGGGGAATCTACGAGCAGTACTTC
CDR3: CASSSGRGIYEQYF

D: TRBD1
size: NA
J: TRBJ1-1
length: 15
V: TRBV7-9
DNA: TGTGCCAGCAGCCGCCCCAGGGGGCCCCTACCTGAAGCTTTCTTT
CDR3: CASSRPRGPLPEAFF

D: TRBD2
size: NA
J: TRBJ2-7
length: 16
V: TRBV6-5
DNA: TGTGCCAGCAGTTACTCGGCTCTAGCGGTCTCCTACGAGCAGTACTTC
CDR3: CASSYSALAVSYEQYF

D: NA
size: NA
J: TRBJ1-1
length: 15
V: TRBV6-5
DNA: TGTGCCAGCAGTCCCTGGGGGGTACCGAACACTGAAGCTTTCTTT
CDR3: CASSPWGVPNTEAFF

D: NA
size: NA
J: TRBJ2-7
length: 16
V: TRBV5-8
DNA: TGTGCCAGCAGCTTCGTAGTCAACAGGGGAGGCTACGAGCAGTACTTC
CDR3: CASSFVVNRGGYEQYF

D: TRBD2
size: NA
J: TRBJ2-2
length: 16
V: TRBV18
DNA: TGTGCCAGCTCGCCGGGGGGAAACGCGAACACCGGGGAGCTGTTTTTT
CDR3: CASSPGGNANTGELFF

D: TRBD2
size: NA
J: TRBJ2-1
length: 14
V: TRBV6-4
DNA: TGTGCCAGCAGTGTGCGGGAGGGCTACAATGAGCAGTTCTTC
CDR3: CASSVREGYNEQFF

D: NA
size: NA
J: TRBJ1-3
length: 15
V: TRBV6-1
DNA: TGTGCCAGCAGTGAAGGCTGGGGGGGCGGAAACACCATATATTTT
CDR3: CASSEGWGGGNTIYF

D: NA
size: NA
J: TRBJ2-7
length: 12
V: TRBV10-3
DNA: TGTGCCATCAGTGTGCGACGTGAGGAGCAGTACTTC
CDR3: CAISVRREEQYF

D: TRBD1
size: NA
J: TRBJ1-1
length: 14
V: TRBV2
DNA: TGTGCCAGTTCGGGACAGACGGTGAACACTGAAGCTTTCTTT
CDR3: CASSGQTVNTEAFF

D: NA
size: NA
J: TRBJ2-4
length: 15
V: TRBV5-8
DNA: TGTGCCAGCAGCCCTGCAGGGACAGCCAAAAACATTCAGTACTTC
CDR3: CASSPAGTAKNIQYF

D: TRBD2
size: NA
J: TRBJ2-7
length: 15
V: TRBV5-4
DNA: TGTGCCAGCAGCCCGGGACTAGCGGGAACCTCCGAGCAGTACTTC
CDR3: CASSPGLAGTSEQYF

D: TRBD1
size: NA
J: TRBJ2-4
length: 17
V: TRBV19
DNA: TGTGCCAGTAGTAGGGATCGGGACAGGACTCTTCTGGACATTCAGTACTTC
CDR3: CASSRDRDRTLLDIQYF

D: NA
size: NA
J: TRBJ2-1
length: 17
V: TRBV9
DNA: TGTGCCAGCAGCGCCAGAATCCGGGACATAAGTTACAATGAGCAGTTCTTC
CDR3: CASSARIRDISYNEQFF

D: TRBD2
size: NA
J: TRBJ2-2
length: 14
V: TRBV27
DNA: TGTGCCAGCAGTCGGGAGGGCGGCACCGGGGAGCTGTTTTTT
CDR3: CASSREGGTGELFF

D: NA
size: NA
J: TRBJ2-7
length: 13
V: TRBV6-1
DNA: TGTGCCAGCAGGGCCCCTTTAGTTTACGAGCAGTACTTC
CDR3: CASRAPLVYEQYF

D: TRBD2
size: NA
J: TRBJ2-3
length: 15
V: TRBV9
DNA: TGTGCCAGCACCAAGACTAGCGGGAGCACAGATACGCAGTATTTT
CDR3: CASTKTSGSTDTQYF

D: NA
size: NA
J: TRBJ2-7
length: 15
V: TRBV6-6
DNA: TGTGCCAGCAGTATGCCCGAGGGGGGCACCTACGAGCAGTACTTC
CDR3: CASSMPEGGTYEQYF

D: TRBD2
size: NA
J: TRBJ2-3
length: 15
V: TRBV30
DNA: TGTGCCTGGAGTGTACACGGGACTAGCCCAGATACGCAGTATTTT
CDR3: CAWSVHGTSPDTQYF

D: TRBD2
size: NA
J: TRBJ2-3
length: 16
V: TRBV6-4
DNA: TGTGCCAGCAGTAGATCTCTAGCGGGGTCCACAGATACGCAGTATTTT
CDR3: CASSRSLAGSTDTQYF

D: TRBD1
size: NA
J: TRBJ2-4
length: 15
V: TRBV4-3
DNA: TGCGCCAGCAGCCCAGGGGGAATAGCCAAAAACATTCAGTACTTC
CDR3: CASSPGGIAKNIQYF

D: NA
size: NA
J: TRBJ2-5
length: 14
V: TRBV5-1
DNA: TGCGCCAGCAGCTTGGTCCCAGATCAAGAGACCCAGTACTTC
CDR3: CASSLVPDQETQYF

D: NA
size: once
J: TRBJ2-1
length: 17
V: TRBV7-2
DNA: TGTGCCAGCAGCTTAGATCCTTGGACAGCACGATCCAATGAGCAGTTCTTC
CDR3: CASSLDPWTARSNEQFF

D: TRBD2
size: NA
J: TRBJ2-7
length: 18
V: TRBV4-1
DNA: TGCGCCAGCAGCCAAGGAGGGACTAGCGGGATAGGTTCCTACGAGCAGTACTTC
CDR3: CASSQGGTSGIGSYEQYF

D: TRBD1
size: NA
J: TRBJ2-7
length: 14
V: TRBV7-2
DNA: TGTGCCAGCAGCTCAAGACAGGGACCCTACGAGCAGTACTTC
CDR3: CASSSRQGPYEQYF

D: TRBD2
size: NA
J: TRBJ2-3
length: 16
V: TRBV2
DNA: TGTGCCATCAAAACCCTAGCGGACCTAGTCACAGATACGCAGTATTTT
CDR3: CAIKTLADLVTDTQYF

D: NA
size: NA
J: TRBJ1-1
length: 15
V: TRBV18
DNA: TGTGCCAGCTCAGTATTGGGGGCGGAGAACACTGAAGCTTTCTTT
CDR3: CASSVLGAENTEAFF

D: NA
size: NA
J: TRBJ1-4
length: 13
V: TRBV2
DNA: TGTGCCAGCAGAGGGGGGCCGAGTGAAAAACTGTTTTTT
CDR3: CASRGGPSEKLFF

D: TRBD1
size: NA
J: TRBJ2-3
length: 15
V: TRBV5-1
DNA: TGCGCCAGCAGCTTGGCTCACAGGGGATGGGATACGCAGTATTTT
CDR3: CASSLAHRGWDTQYF

D: TRBD2
size: NA
J: TRBJ2-2
length: 17
V: TRBV5-1
DNA: TGCGCCAGCAGCTTGGGACTAGCGGGAGGAAGCACCGGGGAGCTGTTTTTT
CDR3: CASSLGLAGGSTGELFF

D: NA
size: NA
J: TRBJ2-2
length: 20
V: TRBV15
DNA: TGTGCCACCAGCAGACCTTTGCTATGGGCGCGGGGAGATTACGCCGGGGAGCTGTTTTTT
CDR3: CATSRPLLWARGDYAGELFF

D: NA
size: NA
J: TRBJ2-1
length: 17
V: TRBV5-1
DNA: TGCGCCAGCAGAAGAAATCCAGGGGAATACTCCTACAATGAGCAGTTCTTC
CDR3: CASRRNPGEYSYNEQFF

D: TRBD1
size: NA
J: TRBJ2-7
length: 15
V: TRBV6-5
DNA: TGTGCCAGCAGACGCGGGACAGGGGGGGCCTACGAGCAGTACTTC
CDR3: CASRRGTGGAYEQYF

D: TRBD2
size: NA
J: TRBJ2-3
length: 17
V: TRBV5-1
DNA: TGCGCCAGCAGCCCCCACACTAGCGGACCTGGCACAGATACGCAGTATTTT
CDR3: CASSPHTSGPGTDTQYF

D: NA
size: once
J: TRBJ2-7
length: 15
V: TRBV25-1
DNA: TGTGCCAGCAGTGAATATAAAGGGCACGACTACGAGCAGTACTTC
CDR3: CASSEYKGHDYEQYF

D: TRBD1
size: NA
J: TRBJ2-1
length: 19
V: TRBV11-3
DNA: TGTGCCAGCAGCTTAGGATCTCCGTGGGGACAGGGGGCCATCGATGAGCAGTTCTTC
CDR3: CASSLGSPWGQGAIDEQFF

D: TRBD1
size: NA
J: TRBJ2-7
length: 15
V: TRBV5-6
DNA: TGTGCCAGCAGCGCACCGGGACAGGGCTCCTACGAGCAGTACTTC
CDR3: CASSAPGQGSYEQYF

D: TRBD1
size: NA
J: TRBJ2-3
length: 16
V: TRBV9
DNA: TGTGCCAGCAGCATCAGGACAGGAATAAACACAGATACGCAGTATTTT
CDR3: CASSIRTGINTDTQYF